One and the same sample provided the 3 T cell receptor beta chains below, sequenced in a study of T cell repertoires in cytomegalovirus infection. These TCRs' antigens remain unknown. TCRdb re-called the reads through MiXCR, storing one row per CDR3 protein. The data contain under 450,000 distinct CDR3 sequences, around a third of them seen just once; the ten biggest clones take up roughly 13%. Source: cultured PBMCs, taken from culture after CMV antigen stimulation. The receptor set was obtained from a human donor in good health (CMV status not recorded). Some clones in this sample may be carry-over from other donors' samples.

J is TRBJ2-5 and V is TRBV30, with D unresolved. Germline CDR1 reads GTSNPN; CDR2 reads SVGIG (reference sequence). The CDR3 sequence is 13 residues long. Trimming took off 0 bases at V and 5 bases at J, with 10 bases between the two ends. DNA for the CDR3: TGTGCCTGGAGTGTAAACGACCCCGAGACCCAGTACTTC. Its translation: CAWSVNDPETQYF.

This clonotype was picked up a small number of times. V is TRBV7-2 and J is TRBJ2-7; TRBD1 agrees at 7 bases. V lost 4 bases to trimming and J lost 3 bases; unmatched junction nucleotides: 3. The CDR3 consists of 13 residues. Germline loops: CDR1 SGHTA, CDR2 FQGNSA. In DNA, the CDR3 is TGTGCCAGCAGCTCGGGACAGAGCTACGAGCAGTACTTC. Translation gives CASSSGQSYEQYF.

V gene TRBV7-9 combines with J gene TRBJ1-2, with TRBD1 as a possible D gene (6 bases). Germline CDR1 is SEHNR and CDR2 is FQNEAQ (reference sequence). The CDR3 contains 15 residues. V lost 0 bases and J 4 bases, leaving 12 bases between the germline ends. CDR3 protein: CASSLAGAVLYGYTF. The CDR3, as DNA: TGTGCCAGCAGCTTAGCGGGGGCGGTCCTCTATGGCTACACCTTC.